This is a list of T cell receptor beta chains from one sample in a study of T cell responses to AZD1222 COVID-19 vaccine. The protocol was immunoSEQ multiplex PCR, while the TCRdb copy is restricted to in-frame clones and leaves out a portion. The data hold roughly 67,000 clones, with about 87% observed a single time. The sample here was peripheral blood, taken on day 0 of AZD1222 vaccination. Receptors were obtained from an adult in good health. Each CDR3 is given with its conserved first and last residue. Each record gives: J gene, V gene, clone size, D gene, CDR3 protein, CDR3 DNA. The D gene is left open where the match is weak. Expanded clones get a size class; other rows say once, few or many, or leave the size out.

j_call: TRBJ1-3
v_call: TRBV18
clone_size: .
d_call: .
cdr3_aa: CASSPSSLAASGNTIYF
cdr3_nt: TGTGCCAGCTCACCGTCCTCCCTGGCCGCCTCTGGAAACACCATATATTTT

j_call: TRBJ2-3
v_call: TRBV6-5
clone_size: once
d_call: TRBD1
cdr3_aa: CASSRQGVSTDTQYF
cdr3_nt: TGTGCCAGCAGTCGACAGGGGGTGAGCACAGATACGCAGTATTTT

j_call: TRBJ2-7
v_call: TRBV5-4
clone_size: .
d_call: TRBD1
cdr3_aa: CASSLERDSFYEQYF
cdr3_nt: TGTGCCAGCAGCTTGGAGAGGGACAGTTTCTACGAGCAGTACTTC

j_call: TRBJ1-3
v_call: TRBV28
clone_size: .
d_call: .
cdr3_aa: CASQQGVSGNTIYF
cdr3_nt: TGTGCCAGTCAACAGGGTGTTAGTGGAAACACCATATATTTT

j_call: TRBJ1-2
v_call: TRBV9
clone_size: .
d_call: .
cdr3_aa: CASSPDQKAYGYTF
cdr3_nt: TGTGCCAGCAGCCCAGATCAGAAGGCCTATGGCTACACCTTC

j_call: TRBJ2-5
v_call: TRBV4-3
clone_size: .
d_call: .
cdr3_aa: CASSQEVRSKQETQYF
cdr3_nt: TGCGCCAGCAGCCAAGAGGTCAGGTCAAAACAAGAGACCCAGTACTTC

j_call: TRBJ1-5
v_call: TRBV28
clone_size: .
d_call: .
cdr3_aa: CASSPGGANQPQHF
cdr3_nt: TGTGCCAGCAGTCCGGGGGGAGCAAATCAGCCCCAGCATTTT

j_call: TRBJ1-4
v_call: TRBV3-1/TRBV3-2
clone_size: .
d_call: .
cdr3_aa: CASSPRTPNEKLFF
cdr3_nt: TGTGCCAGCAGCCCTCGGACCCCGAATGAAAAACTGTTTTTT

j_call: TRBJ1-5
v_call: TRBV7-3
clone_size: few
d_call: .
cdr3_aa: CASSRGLGQGSNQPQHF
cdr3_nt: TGTGCCAGCAGCCGCGGTCTAGGCCAGGGAAGCAATCAGCCCCAGCATTTT

j_call: TRBJ2-5
v_call: TRBV5-1
clone_size: .
d_call: .
cdr3_aa: CASSWDSPKETQYF
cdr3_nt: TGCGCCAGCAGCTGGGACTCGCCAAAGGAGACCCAGTACTTC

j_call: TRBJ1-1
v_call: TRBV5-5
clone_size: .
d_call: .
cdr3_aa: CASRRTENTEAFF
cdr3_nt: TGTGCCAGCAGACGGACAGAGAACACTGAAGCTTTCTTT

j_call: TRBJ1-2
v_call: TRBV3-1/TRBV3-2
clone_size: .
d_call: .
cdr3_aa: CASSPTGGGDSNYGYTF
cdr3_nt: TGTGCCAGCAGCCCCACGGGGGGAGGGGACTCAAACTATGGCTACACCTTC

j_call: TRBJ2-2
v_call: TRBV30
clone_size: .
d_call: TRBD1
cdr3_aa: CAWKQGSFRTGELFF
cdr3_nt: TGTGCCTGGAAACAGGGGTCGTTTCGCACCGGGGAGCTGTTTTTT

j_call: TRBJ2-7
v_call: TRBV18
clone_size: .
d_call: TRBD1
cdr3_aa: CASSPYRDRVGHEQYF
cdr3_nt: TGTGCCAGCTCACCTTACCGGGACAGGGTTGGCCACGAGCAGTACTTC

j_call: TRBJ1-3
v_call: TRBV9
clone_size: .
d_call: .
cdr3_aa: CASSADLRGSGNTIYF
cdr3_nt: TGTGCCAGCAGTGCTGATCTCAGGGGATCGGGGAACACCATATATTTT

j_call: TRBJ2-5
v_call: TRBV6-5
clone_size: few
d_call: TRBD1
cdr3_aa: CASAPGGRETQYF
cdr3_nt: TGTGCCAGTGCCCCAGGGGGTAGAGAGACCCAGTACTTC